This T cell receptor (beta chain) was observed in a study of post-analysis software for immune sequencing data. In the study overall: The disease courses covered relapsing-remitting, secondary progressive and progressive-relapsing multiple sclerosis. General study results and limits: Patients had higher frequencies than controls of about five TRBV segments, including TRBV5-6, TRBV5-1 and TRBV20-1. Those with multiple sclerosis, the patient group, showed significantly lower normalized Chao1 diversity than controls.

cDNA libraries of TCR beta carried unique molecular identifiers. There were about 0.85 to 10 million T cells, and 450,000 to 550,000 cDNA molecules came from them. TCRdb itself ran the PCR reads through MiXCR, one entry per CDR3 protein. The data show 700,000 to 900,000 distinct CDR3 sequences, approximately 44% seen once. Concerning this clonotype: Its target is unknown.

The CDR3 consists of 12 residues. Per the germline V gene, CDR1 is SEHNR and CDR2 is FQNEAQ (reference sequence). Unmatched junction bases numbered 9, after V lost 11 bases and J lost 8 bases. This clonotype was sampled from a girl between 5 and 17 years old with multiple sclerosis. The chain carries TRBV7-9 and TRBJ2-1; 7 bases are a match to TRBD2. Material: blood. The CDR3 spells CAYRLALDEQFF. The CDR3 nucleotides read TGTGCCTACAGACTAGCCCTCGATGAGCAGTTCTTC.